The present TCR beta chain was sequenced within a study of PD-L1 blockade in urothelial cancer (TCRdb year 2017). Regarding the study in general: Every patient began therapy at some point between 2013 and 2015 and was given atezolizumab 1,200 mg intravenously every 3 weeks. Pretreatment blood TCR-seq was available for 27 to 30 patients, at least one posttreatment blood collection was obtained for about 24 patients, and tumor TCR-seq was available for about 24 patients. About nine tenths of the roughly 29 patients were males with bladder-origin urothelial cancer, and about 65% of the roughly 30 reported a prior smoking history. Blood samples were analyzed at two time points: 3 weeks after treatment start (second dose) and 6 weeks after treatment start. Blood samples gave a median of about 130,000 T cells and under 85,000 unique TCRs, with a median clonality of roughly 0.08. An ECOG performance status of 0 or 1 was recorded for the patients, and 0 to 3 prior chemotherapy regimens had been received by the patients. In the same patients, whole exome sequencing and RNA sequencing of pretreatment tumors were performed in addition to TCR sequencing. Durable clinical benefit was achieved by nine patients but not by the remaining 20. Progression-free survival longer than 6 months counted as durable clinical benefit, and TCR features were additionally tested against both progression-free and overall survival. The study, an exploratory multi-omic analysis, examined somatic, immune and clinical correlates of response to PD-L1 blockade with atezolizumab in urothelial cancer. Pretreatment tumor samples, along with matched peripheral blood collected serially before and after atezolizumab treatment, underwent TCR sequencing. The research as a whole found: Because the sample size was small (n ≈ 27) and many of the analyses were exploratory, the results are meant to be hypothesis-generating. A pretreatment peripheral blood TCR clonality below the median was linked to improved progression-free and overall survival. Among patients with durable benefit, tumor-associated TCR clones showed greater expansion in peripheral blood 3 weeks after treatment started (n of about 20, p = 0.022).

A total of some 30 patients with locally advanced or metastatic urothelial carcinoma, treated at Memorial Sloan Kettering on a trial protocol, made up the cohort. Peripheral blood mononuclear cells were collected pretreatment and during treatment, with between 1 and 8 total time points per patient. The Qiagen DNeasy Blood extraction kit was used to purify genomic DNA from total PBMCs and tumor samples. Collected pretreatment and during treatment, PBMCs were isolated and stored as previously described. Concerning this clone itself: The antigen it binds to is not known. No much larger clone is present one base from it, and per-base qualities are unavailable.

Per the germline V gene (reference sequence), MNHEY is the CDR1 and SMNVEV is the CDR2. V sheds 3 bases and J sheds 4 bases, leaving 13 bases between their ends. The CDR3 holds 14 amino acids from the cysteine to the phenylalanine. Here the CDR3 DNA is all that survives: 42 bases in frame from base 1. Each PCR received spiked-in synthetic TCR analog templates so that absolute template abundance could be estimated from read counts. Using the immunoSEQ assay, TCRbeta CDR3 regions were amplified from genomic DNA with bias-controlled V and J gene primers. Rearranged TCRbeta segments were sequenced at approximately 20X coverage. As for the authors' bioinformatics: Sequencing errors were corrected by clustering, and CDR3s were annotated against IMGT so that V, D and J genes could be assigned. Downstream analyses used only productive TCRbeta rearrangements and left out out-of-frame or stop-codon sequences. To compute clonality, Shannon entropy was normalized by the log of the number of unique productive sequences and then subtracted from one. Clones differing between time points or between blood and tumor were identified by Fisher's exact test with Benjamini-Hochberg correction at adjusted p below 0.01. Sourced from immuneACCESS, this table was stored by TCRdb with only in-frame sequences that have V and J called. A share of the clones is absent; for the studies checked, an unresolved V gene accounts for under half, and the remainder has no known explanation. Clone size and the V and J calls come from that table; the DNA yielded D and trimming. This sample lists roughly 100,000 clones; around 82% were detected once. 2% to 3% of the sample lies in the top ten.

The origin of this receptor is a man aged 45-60 years with urothelial cancer. The chain uses TRBV27 and TRBJ2-7; the D gene is perhaps TRBD2, from 6 matching bases. Here the sequenced sample was PBMCs, taken around atezolizumab (anti-PD-L1) treatment. The CDR3 protein is CASSFVSGGYEQYF. In nucleotides, the sequence is TGTGCCAGCAGTTTCGTGTCTGGGGGGTACGAGCAGTACTTC.